The clone carrying this TCR beta chain was seen a handful of times. The antigen remains unidentified. The data are from a study of post-analysis software for immune sequencing data. At the level of the study: Included among the disease courses, which were recorded for the cohort, were relapsing-remitting, secondary progressive and progressive-relapsing multiple sclerosis. Study-level results: With TRBV5-6, TRBV5-1 and TRBV20-1 included, 5 or 6 TRBV segments were more frequent in patients than in controls. Diversity measured as normalized Chao1 was significantly lower in multiple sclerosis patients than in controls. Strong same-batch co-clustering of samples appeared with F measure clustering.

Presence of unique molecular identifiers characterized the TCR beta cDNA libraries. T cells numbering roughly 1 to 10 million yielded approximately 500,000 cDNA molecules. TCRdb passed the PCR reads through MiXCR, listing each CDR3 protein once. This sample has 550,000 to 700,000 distinct CDR3 sequences; roughly two fifths occur once, and the top ten carry around 1.7%. The CDR3 covers 15 residues. Germline CDR1 is MNHEY and CDR2 is SMNVEV (reference sequence). V lost 6 bases to trimming and J lost 2 bases, with 15 bases between them. The sequencing input was blood. This TCR came from a girl aged 5 to 17 with multiple sclerosis. This sequence joins TRBV27 and TRBJ2-3; tentative D call: TRBD2 (6 bases). In DNA, the CDR3 is TGTGCCAGCAGGTTAGCCGGGACTCTCACAGATACGCAGTATTTT. Translated: CASRLAGTLTDTQYF.